This T cell receptor (beta chain) is from a study of T cell repertoires in cytomegalovirus infection. Overall study context: Both a matching HLA type and CMV infection were indicated by public TCR beta signatures. The study, taken as a whole, reports: Within the response measured ex vivo, HLA-C-restricted CMV-specific TCR beta clonotypes were dominant. Of the TCR beta families, the public ones yielded a cumulative frequency that identified carriers of CMV plus the relevant HLA.

Per the germline V gene, CDR1 is MNHEY and CDR2 is SMNVEV (reference sequence). V lost 4 bases, J lost 7 bases, and 13 bases lay in between. The CDR3 length is 13 residues. One entry per CDR3 protein, called by TCRdb with MiXCR from the reads. This sample carries approximately 170,000 distinct CDR3 sequences, about a sixth of them seen once, and the ten largest clones take around 20%. A word on this clonotype: What it recognizes is unknown.

Sequences were obtained from CD8+ T cells from PBMCs. The genes are TRBV27 and TRBJ2-5; D is unresolved. This receptor was obtained from a human donor in good health (CMV status not recorded). Some clones in this sample may be carry-over from other donors' samples. CDR3 DNA: TGTGCCAGCAGTTCCGGGTCTAGAGCGACCCAGTACTTC. Amino acids: CASSSGSRATQYF.